A single sample gave rise to the 27 T cell receptor beta chains below, sequenced in a study of T cells in Graves' hyperthyroidism and ophthalmopathy. Amplified TCR beta CDR3 regions derived from RNA transcripts. HTBI primers were employed in a first-round RT-PCR of the TCR CDR3. TCRdb re-called the multiplex PCR reads through MiXCR, storing one row per CDR3 protein. The sample shows around 450,000 distinct CDR3 sequences, roughly 15% of them seen only once. Sequencing input: blood. The receptors derive from a woman aged 18-35 years with Graves' hyperthyroidism.

This clonotype was counted at least ten times. The chain carries TRBV3-1 and TRBJ2-7; TRBD2 might be the D (6 bases). Trimming stripped 1 base from V and 2 bases from J, with 12 bases between. This CDR3 has 15 residues. Germline V gene lookup returns CDR1 LGHDT and CDR2 YNNKEL (reference sequence). The DNA for the CDR3 is TGTGCCAGCAGCCAAGCCGGGGGTCAAACCTACGAGCAGTACTTC. Translated: CASSQAGGQTYEQYF.

The chain combines TRBV19 with TRBJ2-7; 8 positions match TRBD1. V was clipped by 3 bases and J by 5 bases; unmatched bases: 6. The length of the CDR3 is 14 residues. The V gene's germline CDR1 is LNHDA and CDR2 SQIVND (reference sequence). Here the CDR3 DNA reads TGTGCCAGTAGTATGGGACAGGTCTACCACGAGCAGTACTTC. Translating it yields CASSMGQVYHEQYF.

The chain combines TRBV20-1 with TRBJ2-7; no definite D call. The CDR3 has 11 amino acids. In germline, CDR1 is DFQATT, CDR2 SNEGSKA (reference sequence). The germline V and J ends were trimmed by 3 bases and 3 bases, with 6 bases remaining between them. As DNA, the CDR3 is TGCAGTGCTAGTCTCAACTACGAGCAGTACTTC. Protein: CSASLNYEQYF.

This clonotype was counted many times. The gene calls are TRBV6-6 and TRBJ2-1; D not resolved. The CDR3 contains 13 residues. The V end lost 2 bases, the J end lost 5 bases, and 7 bases lay between the germline ends. Germline CDR1 reads MNHNY; CDR2 reads SVGAGI (reference sequence). The CDR3 bases are TGTGCCAGCAGTTACAGCTCTGACAATGAGCAGTTCTTC. Translating gives CASSYSSDNEQFF.

J is TRBJ1-6 and V is TRBV6-4; D is undetermined. Trimming removed 4 bases at V and 5 bases at J, with 9 bases between. The CDR3 runs 14 residues. Germline CDR1 and CDR2: MRHNA and SNTAGT. The chain's CDR3 is CASSGKADNSPLHF. CDR3 coding DNA: TGTGCCAGCAGTGGTAAGGCGGATAATTCACCCCTCCACTTT.

J is TRBJ2-3 and V is TRBV30; TRBD1 matches at 7 bases. CDR3 length equals 14 residues. Germline loops: CDR1 GTSNPN, CDR2 SVGIG (reference sequence). V trimming: 1 base; J trimming: 1 base; junction bases outside the gene matches: 2. CDR3 in amino acids: CAWSAGQGTDTQYF. The CDR3 region has the DNA TGTGCCTGGAGTGCCGGACAGGGCACAGATACGCAGTATTTT. The full variable domain, its missing parts supplied by reference TRBV30 and TRBJ2-3, is SQTIHQWPATLVQPVGSPLSLECTVEGTSNPNLYWYRQAAGRGLQLLFYSVGIGQISSEVPQNLSASRPQDRQFILSSKKLLLSDSGFYLCAWSAGQGTDTQYFGPGTRLTVL.

Worth noting for this clonotype: Possible read error: a much larger clone is one base away. The V and J genes are TRBV30 and TRBJ1-3, with 9 bases aligning to TRBD1. The junction had 4 bases not matched to a gene; V was cut back by 2 bases and J by 8 bases. Germline lookup yields CDR1 GTSNPN and CDR2 SVGIG (reference sequence). The CDR3 consists of 13 residues. The CDR3 protein is CAWSRDREDTIYF. As DNA, the CDR3 is TGTGCCTGGAGTCGGGACAGGGAGGACACCATATATTTT.

For this clonotype: A much bigger clone sits one base away, suggesting this may be a read error. The chain couples TRBV5-1 to TRBJ2-1, with no clear D. The CDR3 spans 13 residues. Trimming removed 2 bases from V and 10 bases from J, with 13 bases in between. The germline V gene encodes CDR1 SGHRS and CDR2 YFSETQ. In nucleotides, the CDR3 is TGCGCCAGCAGCTTATCAGATGGCTACGAGCAGTTCTTC. This sequence encodes CASSLSDGYEQFF.

The DNA of the CDR3 is TGTGCCAGCAGTCTCCGGACTAGCGGGAGTATGAATGAGCAGTTCTTC. Translated: CASSLRTSGSMNEQFF. This chain connects TRBV25-1 to TRBJ2-1, with 13 nucleotides matching TRBD2. Germline V gene lookup returns CDR1 MGHDK and CDR2 SYGVNS. The CDR3 sequence is 16 residues long. Trimming took 5 bases from V and 7 from J; bases not matched to a gene: 8.

This clonotype came up many times. The chain employs TRBV7-6 and TRBJ2-7, with 12 bases aligning to TRBD1. CDR3 length: 14 amino acids. Germline-derived CDR1 and CDR2 are SGHVS and FNYEAQ. The V gene end was trimmed by 3 bases and the J gene end by 5 bases; junction bases not matched to a gene: 2. CDR3 sequence (DNA): TGTGCCAGCAGCTTGGGACAGGGGGCCCACGAGCAGTACTTC. Amino acids: CASSLGQGAHEQYF.

The chain has TRBV19 and TRBJ1-5, with D possibly TRBD1 on 6 matching bases. Germline loops: CDR1 LNHDA, CDR2 SQIVND (reference sequence). V lost 6 bases and J lost 1, with 13 bases in between. This CDR3 is built from 15 residues. The CDR3 nucleotides read TGTGCCAGTAGCAGTTGGACAGAGAGCAATCAGCCCCAGCATTTT. Protein sequence: CASSSWTESNQPQHF.

This clonotype was seen repeatedly, ten times or more. V usage is TRBV7-9 and J usage is TRBJ1-1; 8 bases agree with TRBD1. In germline, CDR1 is SEHNR, CDR2 FQNEAQ (reference sequence). The junction had 8 bases not matched to a gene; V was cut back by 4 bases and J by 1 base. The CDR3 length is 16 residues. The CDR3, as DNA: TGTGCCAGCAGCTCAACAGGGGGTAGGGGGAACACTGAAGCTTTCTTT. Translation: CASSSTGGRGNTEAFF.

The sample holds one count of this clonotype. The CDR3 is CASSSESGYEQYF. The CDR3 coding sequence is TGTGCCAGCTCATCAGAATCGGGCTACGAGCAGTACTTC. The rearrangement uses TRBV18 and TRBJ2-7; D is uncertain. Germline-derived CDR1 and CDR2 are KGHSH and LQKENI. Trimming cost V 5 bases and J 3 bases, with 11 bases left between them. This CDR3 contains 13 residues. The full variable domain, its missing parts supplied by reference TRBV18 and TRBJ2-7, is NAGVMQNPRHLVRRRGQEARLRCSPMKGHSHVYWYRQLPEEGLKFMVYLQKENIIDESGMPKERFSAEFPKEGPSILRIQQVVRGDSAAYFCASSSESGYEQYFGPGTRLTVT.

This clonotype was detected ten times or more. This chain links TRBV7-3 with TRBJ2-7; D gene unclear. V gave up 1 base and J gave up 0 bases, with 10 bases separating them. The CDR3 runs to 15 residues. Germline loops: CDR1 SGHTA, CDR2 FQGTGA. Here the CDR3 DNA reads TGTGCCAGCAGCTTAAGTACAGCTAGCTCCTACGAGCAGTACTTC. Translation gives CASSLSTASSYEQYF.

The J gene is TRBJ1-4, the V gene TRBV5-1; 9 nucleotides agree with TRBD1. The CDR3 sequence is 17 residues long. Germline V gene data show CDR1 as SGHRS and CDR2 as YFSETQ. J lost 2 bases, V lost 0 bases, and 5 bases had no gene match. The CDR3 region is CASSLAGGTGTNEKLFF. The CDR3 bases are TGCGCCAGCAGCTTGGCCGGAGGGACAGGGACTAATGAAAAACTGTTTTTT.

This clonotype was observed many times. The chain combines TRBV27 with TRBJ2-1; D unresolved. The ends were cut back, 5 bases at V and 9 bases at J, with 14 bases in the middle. The CDR3 is made up of 13 amino acids. Germline V gene lookup returns CDR1 MNHEY and CDR2 SMNVEV (reference sequence). This chain's CDR3 is CASSLGMLFEQFF. The CDR3 bases are TGTGCCAGCAGTCTGGGTATGTTATTTGAGCAGTTCTTC.

This clonotype was found a few times. This rearrangement joins TRBV28 to TRBJ2-7, with a possible D match to TRBD2 (6 bases). Germline V CDR1 and CDR2: MDHEN, SYDVKM. This CDR3 has 14 amino acids. Trimming shortened V by 7 bases and J by 4 bases, and 17 bases separated the two germline ends. The CDR3 region has the DNA TGTGCCAGCACCCCCGGGACTGGGCATTACGAGCAGTACTTC. Translating it yields CASTPGTGHYEQYF.

V gene TRBV5-1 combines with J gene TRBJ1-3; no firm D call. From germline, CDR1 is SGHRS and CDR2 YFSETQ. V was cut by 4 bases and J by 0 bases, with 11 bases left in between. CDR3 length equals 15 residues. The CDR3 spells CASSRAGDSGNTIYF. CDR3 DNA sequence: TGCGCCAGCAGCCGAGCCGGGGACTCTGGAAACACCATATATTTT.

To note about this clonotype: A much larger clone differs from this one at a single base, so this may be a read error. V usage is TRBV4-1 and J usage is TRBJ2-5; D gene ambiguous. Germline CDR1 is MGHRA and CDR2 is YSYEKL. The CDR3 length is 14 residues. In DNA form, the CDR3 reads TGCGCCCGCAGCCAAGTCATATCGCGTGGAGCCGAGGACTTC. This gives the protein CARSQVISRGAEDF.

This clonotype was seen many times. V is TRBV30 and J is TRBJ2-1, with unresolved D. Trimming took off 4 bases at V and 0 bases at J, with 7 bases between the two ends. The CDR3 is 13 amino acids. Looked up from germline, CDR1 is GTSNPN and CDR2 is SVGIG (reference sequence). As DNA, the CDR3 is TGTGCCTGGAACCCGAGCTCCTACAATGAGCAGTTCTTC. It is translated as CAWNPSSYNEQFF. The whole variable domain, filled in from reference TRBV30 and TRBJ2-1, reads SQTIHQWPATLVQPVGSPLSLECTVEGTSNPNLYWYRQAAGRGLQLLFYSVGIGQISSEVPQNLSASRPQDRQFILSSKKLLLSDSGFYLCAWNPSSYNEQFFGPGTRLTVL.

This clonotype was seen repeatedly, ten times or more. The J gene is TRBJ2-7, the V gene TRBV28, with a weak D call TRBD2 (6 bases). The V end lost 10 bases, the J end lost 1 base, and 11 bases lay between the germline ends. The germline CDR1 and CDR2 sequences are MDHEN and SYDVKM. The CDR3 covers 12 residues. The CDR3, as DNA: TGTGCCACCAGGGACTCATCCTACGAGCAGTACTTC. This gives the protein CATRDSSYEQYF.

The table lists this clonotype with many counts. The DNA of the CDR3 is TGTGCCAGCAGTTTAGCGGGAGGGCCCGATGAGCAGTTCTTC. Its translation: CASSLAGGPDEQFF. The rearrangement joins TRBV12-3 or TRBV12-4 to TRBJ2-1; 7 bases agree with TRBD2. The CDR3 consists of 14 residues. V lost 0 bases, J lost 8 bases, and 4 bases stayed unmatched.

This clonotype showed up many times. The chain recombines TRBV2 with TRBJ2-1; no clear D gene. The CDR3 consists of 16 residues. Deletions cut 6 bases from V and 5 bases from J, with 20 bases between. Germline V gene lookup returns CDR1 SNHLY and CDR2 FYNNEI. The CDR3 region has the DNA TGTGCCAGCAGAATTTTTACTGGGAACCCCAACAATGAGCAGTTCTTC. As protein: CASRIFTGNPNNEQFF.

At least ten counts were recorded for this clonotype. The chain combines TRBV6-5 with TRBJ2-1; 7 bases are a match to TRBD2. The CDR3 spans 16 residues. Germline V lookup: CDR1 MNHEY, CDR2 SVGAGI. The junction had 9 bases not matched to a gene; V was cut back by 2 bases and J by 5 bases. CDR3 region: CASSYGPSGADNEQFF. As DNA, the CDR3 is TGTGCCAGCAGTTACGGCCCTAGCGGAGCCGACAATGAGCAGTTCTTC.

This chain connects TRBV7-9 to TRBJ1-1, with unresolved D. The CDR3 runs to 14 residues. With 8 bases removed from V and 4 bases from J, the gap between germline ends came to 17 bases. Germline CDR1 is SEHNR and CDR2 is FQNEAQ (reference sequence). DNA of the CDR3: TGTGCCAGCGGCTACCGGGCGGAGGGCACTGAAGCTTTCTTT. It yields the protein CASGYRAEGTEAFF.

This clonotype was picked up many times. V and J are TRBV15 and TRBJ1-1, with a tentative D call TRBD1 (6 bases). Germline loops: CDR1 LNHNV, CDR2 YYDKDF (reference sequence). The CDR3 extends over 15 amino acids. V shed 6 bases and J shed 1 base, with 15 bases lying between them. DNA for the CDR3: TGTGCCACCAGTATTAACAGGGATGGGAACACTGAAGCTTTCTTT. This codes for CATSINRDGNTEAFF.

This clonotype came up many times. The rearrangement uses TRBV6-2 or TRBV6-3 and TRBJ2-1, with TRBD1 matching 8 bases. The CDR3 extends over 15 amino acids. CDR1 is MNHEY, CDR2 SVGEGT, per germline. J was trimmed by 6 bases and V by 2 bases; bases with no gene match: 6. The CDR3 here is CASSYRDRHTNEQFF. CDR3 DNA sequence: TGTGCCAGCAGTTACCGGGACAGGCATACCAATGAGCAGTTCTTC.